This T cell receptor beta chain appears in the sequencing data of a study of blood T cell repertoires in COVID-19. Study-level information: The cDNA or gDNA used as material had been derived from T cells, B-cell-depleted T cells, or PBMCs.

The CDR3 sequence is 15 residues long. Germline V lookup: CDR1 MGHRA, CDR2 YSYEKL. The V gene lost 0 bases and the J gene lost 5 bases, with 12 bases spanning the gap. Clones were sequenced by immunoSEQ multiplex PCR, and TCRdb holds only the in-frame ones, with some missing. The sample records 150,000 to 180,000 clones, approximately 90% being singletons. This rearrangement joins TRBV4-1 to TRBJ2-3; tentative D call: TRBD2 (7 bases). The clonotype was recovered from a woman aged 40 to 49 with acute or convalescent COVID-19. The sequenced material came from peripheral blood. CDR3 DNA: TGCGCCAGCAGCCAAGAAGGGGGGGCGGGAGATACGCAGTATTTT. Its translation: CASSQEGGAGDTQYF.